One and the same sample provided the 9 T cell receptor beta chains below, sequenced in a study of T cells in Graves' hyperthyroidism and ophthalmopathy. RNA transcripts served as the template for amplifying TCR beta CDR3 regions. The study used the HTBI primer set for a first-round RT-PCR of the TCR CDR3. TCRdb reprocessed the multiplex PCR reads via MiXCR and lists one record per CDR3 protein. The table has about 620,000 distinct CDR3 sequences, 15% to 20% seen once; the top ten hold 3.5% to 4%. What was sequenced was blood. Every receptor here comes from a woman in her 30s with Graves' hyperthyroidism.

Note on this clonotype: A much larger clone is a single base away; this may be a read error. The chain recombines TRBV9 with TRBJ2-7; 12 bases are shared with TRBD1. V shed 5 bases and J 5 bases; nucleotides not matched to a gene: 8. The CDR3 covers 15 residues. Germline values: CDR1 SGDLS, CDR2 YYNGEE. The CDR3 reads CASSSSGTGGHEQYF. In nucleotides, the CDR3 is TGTGCCAGCAGTTCTTCCGGGACAGGGGGCCACGAGCAGTACTTC. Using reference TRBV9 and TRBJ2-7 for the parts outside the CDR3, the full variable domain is DSGVTQTPKHLITATGQRVTLRCSPRSGDLSVYWYQQSLDQGLQFLIQYYNGEERAKGNILERFSAQQFPDLHSELNLSSLELGDSALYFCASSSSGTGGHEQYFGPGTRLTVT.

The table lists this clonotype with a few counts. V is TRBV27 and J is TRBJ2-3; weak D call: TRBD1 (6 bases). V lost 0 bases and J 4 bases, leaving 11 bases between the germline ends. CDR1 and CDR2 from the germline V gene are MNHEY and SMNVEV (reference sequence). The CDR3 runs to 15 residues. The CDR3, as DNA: TGTGCCAGCAGTTTATCGAGGACAGCTTCAGATACGCAGTATTTT. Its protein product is CASSLSRTASDTQYF.

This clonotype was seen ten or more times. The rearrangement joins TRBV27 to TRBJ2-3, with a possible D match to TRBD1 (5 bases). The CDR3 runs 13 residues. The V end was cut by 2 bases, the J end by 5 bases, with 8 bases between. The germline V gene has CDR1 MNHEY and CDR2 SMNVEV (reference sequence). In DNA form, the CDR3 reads TGTGCCAGCAGTTTAAGGGGCGGAGATACGCAGTATTTT. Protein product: CASSLRGGDTQYF.

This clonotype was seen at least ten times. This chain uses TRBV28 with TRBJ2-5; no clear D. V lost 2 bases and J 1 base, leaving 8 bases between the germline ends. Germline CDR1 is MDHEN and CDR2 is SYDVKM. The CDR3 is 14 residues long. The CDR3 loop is CASSLKQVQETQYF. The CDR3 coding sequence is TGTGCCAGCAGTTTAAAACAAGTCCAAGAGACCCAGTACTTC.

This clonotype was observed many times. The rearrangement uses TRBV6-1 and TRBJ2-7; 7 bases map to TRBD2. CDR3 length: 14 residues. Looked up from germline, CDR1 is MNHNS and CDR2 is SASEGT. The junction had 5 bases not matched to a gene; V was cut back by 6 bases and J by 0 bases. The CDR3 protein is CASRRGYSSYEQYF. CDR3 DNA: TGTGCCAGCAGGCGGGGGTACTCCTCCTACGAGCAGTACTTC.

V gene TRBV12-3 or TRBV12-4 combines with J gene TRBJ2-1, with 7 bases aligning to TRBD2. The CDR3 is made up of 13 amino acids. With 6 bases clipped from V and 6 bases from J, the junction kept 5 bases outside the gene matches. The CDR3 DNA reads TGTGCCAGCAGGGGGGGGGGGGGCAATGAGCAGTTCTTC. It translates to CASRGGGGNEQFF.

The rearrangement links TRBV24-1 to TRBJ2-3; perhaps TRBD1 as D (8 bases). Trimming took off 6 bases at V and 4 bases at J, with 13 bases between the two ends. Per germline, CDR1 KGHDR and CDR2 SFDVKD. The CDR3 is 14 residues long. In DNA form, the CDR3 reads TGTGCCACCAGTCGAACAGGGGGGGCAGATACGCAGTATTTT. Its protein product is CATSRTGGADTQYF.

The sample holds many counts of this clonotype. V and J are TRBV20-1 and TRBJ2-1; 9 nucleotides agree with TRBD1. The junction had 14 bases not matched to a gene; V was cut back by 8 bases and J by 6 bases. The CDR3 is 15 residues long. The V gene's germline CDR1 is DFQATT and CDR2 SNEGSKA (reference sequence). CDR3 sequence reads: CSSRPGQGSVNEQFF. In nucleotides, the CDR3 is TGCAGTTCCCGTCCGGGACAGGGCTCTGTCAATGAGCAGTTCTTC.

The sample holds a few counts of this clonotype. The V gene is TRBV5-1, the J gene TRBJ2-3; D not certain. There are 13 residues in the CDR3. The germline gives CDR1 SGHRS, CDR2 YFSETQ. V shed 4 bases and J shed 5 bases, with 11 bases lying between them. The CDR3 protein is CASSLQPQDTQYF. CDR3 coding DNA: TGCGCCAGCAGCCTACAGCCTCAAGATACGCAGTATTTT.